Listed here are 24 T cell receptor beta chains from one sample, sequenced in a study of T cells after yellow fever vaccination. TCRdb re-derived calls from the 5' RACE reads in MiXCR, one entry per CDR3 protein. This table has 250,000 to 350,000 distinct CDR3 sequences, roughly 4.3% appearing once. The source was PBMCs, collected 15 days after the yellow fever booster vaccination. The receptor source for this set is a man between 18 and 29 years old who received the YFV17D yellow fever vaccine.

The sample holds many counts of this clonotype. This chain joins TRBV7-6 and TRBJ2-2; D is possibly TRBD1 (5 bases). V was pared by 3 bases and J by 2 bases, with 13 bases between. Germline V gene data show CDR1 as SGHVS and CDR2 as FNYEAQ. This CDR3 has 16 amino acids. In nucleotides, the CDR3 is TGTGCCAGCAGCTTTACAGGATTCGGCAACACCGGGGAGCTGTTTTTT. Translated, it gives CASSFTGFGNTGELFF.

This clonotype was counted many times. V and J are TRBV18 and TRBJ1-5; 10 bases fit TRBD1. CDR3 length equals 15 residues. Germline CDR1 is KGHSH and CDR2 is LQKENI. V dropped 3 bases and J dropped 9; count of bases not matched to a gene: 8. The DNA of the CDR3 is TGTGCCAGCTCACCGACGGGACAGGGGTACGCGCCCCAGCATTTT. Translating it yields CASSPTGQGYAPQHF.

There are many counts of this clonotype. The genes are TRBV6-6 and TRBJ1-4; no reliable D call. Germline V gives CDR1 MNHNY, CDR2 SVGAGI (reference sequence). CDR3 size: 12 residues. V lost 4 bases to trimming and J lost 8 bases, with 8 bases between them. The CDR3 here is CASSSVGEKLFF. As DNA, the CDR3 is TGTGCCAGCAGTTCAGTGGGGGAAAAACTGTTTTTT.

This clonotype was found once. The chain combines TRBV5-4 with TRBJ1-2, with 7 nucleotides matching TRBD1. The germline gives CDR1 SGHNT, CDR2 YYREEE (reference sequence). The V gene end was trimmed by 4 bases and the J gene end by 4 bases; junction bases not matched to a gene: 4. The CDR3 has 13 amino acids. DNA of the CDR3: TGTGCCAGCAGCGAGGACAGGATCTATGGCTACACCTTC. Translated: CASSEDRIYGYTF.

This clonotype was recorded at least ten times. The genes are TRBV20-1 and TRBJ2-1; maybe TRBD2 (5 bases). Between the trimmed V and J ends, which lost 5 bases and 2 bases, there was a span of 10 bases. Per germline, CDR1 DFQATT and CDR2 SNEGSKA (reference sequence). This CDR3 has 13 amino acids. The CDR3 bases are TGCAGTGCTCATAGGGAGACCTACAATGAGCAGTTCTTC. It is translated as CSAHRETYNEQFF.

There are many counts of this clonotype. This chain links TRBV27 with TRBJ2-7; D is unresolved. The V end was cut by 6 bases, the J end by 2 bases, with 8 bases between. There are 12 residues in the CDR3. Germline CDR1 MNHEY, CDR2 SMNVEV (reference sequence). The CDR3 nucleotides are TGTGCCAGCAGAAAGGGAACCTACGAGCAGTACTTC. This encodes CASRKGTYEQYF.

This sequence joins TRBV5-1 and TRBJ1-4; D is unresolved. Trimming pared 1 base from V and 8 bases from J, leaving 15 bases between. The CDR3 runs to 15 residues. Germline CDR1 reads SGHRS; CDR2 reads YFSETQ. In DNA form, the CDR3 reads TGCGCCAGCAGCTTGAACGGGGAGTTTAGCGAAAAACTGTTTTTT. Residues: CASSLNGEFSEKLFF.

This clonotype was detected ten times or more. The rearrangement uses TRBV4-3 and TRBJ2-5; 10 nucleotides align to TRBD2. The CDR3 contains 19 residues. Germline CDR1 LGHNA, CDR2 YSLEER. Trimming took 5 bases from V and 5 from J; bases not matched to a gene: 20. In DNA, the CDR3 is TGCGCCAGCAGCAAAAGGGTTCAGGGGACTAGCGTATCGAAGGAGACCCAGTACTTC. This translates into CASSKRVQGTSVSKETQYF.

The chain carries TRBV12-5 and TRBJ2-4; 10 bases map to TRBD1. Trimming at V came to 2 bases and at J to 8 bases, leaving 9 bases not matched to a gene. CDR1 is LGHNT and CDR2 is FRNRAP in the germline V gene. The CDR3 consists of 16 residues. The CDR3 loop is CASGLLPRDRGDIQYF. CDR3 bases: TGTGCTAGTGGTTTGCTCCCCCGGGACAGGGGAGACATTCAGTACTTC.

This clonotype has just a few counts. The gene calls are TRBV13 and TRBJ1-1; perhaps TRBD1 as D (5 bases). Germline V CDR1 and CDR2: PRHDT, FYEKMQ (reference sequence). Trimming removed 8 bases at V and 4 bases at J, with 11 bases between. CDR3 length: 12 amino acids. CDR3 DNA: TGTGCCAGCGGGGGAGCGGGCACTGAAGCTTTCTTT. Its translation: CASGGAGTEAFF.

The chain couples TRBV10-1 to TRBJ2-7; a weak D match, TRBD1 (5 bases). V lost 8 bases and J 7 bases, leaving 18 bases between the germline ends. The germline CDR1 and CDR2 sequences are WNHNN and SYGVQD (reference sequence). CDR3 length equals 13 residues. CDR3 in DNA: TGCGCCAGCCCCAGGGCAGCCCTACCTGAGCAGTACGTC. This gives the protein CASPRAALPEQYV.

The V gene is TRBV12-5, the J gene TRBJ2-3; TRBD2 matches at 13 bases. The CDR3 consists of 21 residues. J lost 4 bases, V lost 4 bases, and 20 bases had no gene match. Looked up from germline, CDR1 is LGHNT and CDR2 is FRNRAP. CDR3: CASGSSLVLAGGPESADTQYF. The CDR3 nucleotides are TGTGCTAGTGGTTCCTCATTGGTACTAGCGGGGGGGCCAGAGAGCGCAGATACGCAGTATTTT. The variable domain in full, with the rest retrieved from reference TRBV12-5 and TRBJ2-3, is DARVTQTPRHKVTEMGQEVTMRCQPILGHNTVFWYRQTMMQGLELLAYFRNRAPLDDSGMPKDRFSAEMPDATLATLKIQPSEPRDSAVYFCASGSSLVLAGGPESADTQYFGPGTRLTVL.

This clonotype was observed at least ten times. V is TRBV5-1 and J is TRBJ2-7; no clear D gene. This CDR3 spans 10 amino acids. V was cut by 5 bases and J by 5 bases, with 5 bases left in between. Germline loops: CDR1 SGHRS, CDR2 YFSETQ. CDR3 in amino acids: CASSGNEQYV. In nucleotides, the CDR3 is TGCGCCAGCAGTGGGAACGAGCAGTACGTC.

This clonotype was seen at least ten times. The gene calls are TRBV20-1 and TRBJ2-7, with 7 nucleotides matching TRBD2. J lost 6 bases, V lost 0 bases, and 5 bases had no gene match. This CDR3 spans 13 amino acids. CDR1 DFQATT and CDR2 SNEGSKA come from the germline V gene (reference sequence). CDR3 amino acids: CSARDGGKSEQYV. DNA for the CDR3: TGCAGTGCTAGAGACGGGGGGAAATCCGAGCAGTACGTC.

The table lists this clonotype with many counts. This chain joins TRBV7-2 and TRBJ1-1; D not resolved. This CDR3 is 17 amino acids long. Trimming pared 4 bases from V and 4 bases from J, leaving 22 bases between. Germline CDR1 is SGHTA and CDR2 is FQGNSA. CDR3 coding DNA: TGTGCCAGCAGCTCCGACCATGGTCGCGGCGGCGGCACTGAAGCTTTCTTT. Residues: CASSSDHGRGGGTEAFF.

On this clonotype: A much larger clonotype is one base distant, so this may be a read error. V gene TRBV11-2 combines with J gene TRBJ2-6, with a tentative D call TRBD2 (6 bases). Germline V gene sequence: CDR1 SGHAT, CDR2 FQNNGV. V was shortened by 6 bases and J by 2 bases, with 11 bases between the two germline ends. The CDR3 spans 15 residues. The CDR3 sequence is CASRTRGAGANVLTF. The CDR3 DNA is TGTGCCAGCAGGACGCGGGGAGCTGGGGCCAACGTCCTGACTTTC.

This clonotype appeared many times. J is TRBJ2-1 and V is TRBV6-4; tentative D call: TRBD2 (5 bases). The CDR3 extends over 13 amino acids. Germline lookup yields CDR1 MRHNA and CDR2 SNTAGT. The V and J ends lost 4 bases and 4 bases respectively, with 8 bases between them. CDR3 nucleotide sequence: TGTGCCAGCAGTGTCGGGGATTACAATGAGCAGTTCTTC. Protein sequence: CASSVGDYNEQFF.

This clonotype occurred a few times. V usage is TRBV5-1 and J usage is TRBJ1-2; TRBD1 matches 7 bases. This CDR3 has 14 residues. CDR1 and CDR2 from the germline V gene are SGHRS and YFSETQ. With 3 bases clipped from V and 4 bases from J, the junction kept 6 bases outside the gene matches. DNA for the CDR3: TGCGCCAGCAGCTCTCAGGGGGGGGCCTATGGCTACACCTTC. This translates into CASSSQGGAYGYTF.

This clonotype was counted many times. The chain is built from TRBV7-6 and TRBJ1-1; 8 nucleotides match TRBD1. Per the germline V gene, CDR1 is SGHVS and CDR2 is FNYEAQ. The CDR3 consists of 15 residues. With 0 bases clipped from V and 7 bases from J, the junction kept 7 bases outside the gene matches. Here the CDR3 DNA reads TGTGCCAGCAGCTTAGCGGGGCAGGGGGCAGGTGAAGCTTTCTTT. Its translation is CASSLAGQGAGEAFF.

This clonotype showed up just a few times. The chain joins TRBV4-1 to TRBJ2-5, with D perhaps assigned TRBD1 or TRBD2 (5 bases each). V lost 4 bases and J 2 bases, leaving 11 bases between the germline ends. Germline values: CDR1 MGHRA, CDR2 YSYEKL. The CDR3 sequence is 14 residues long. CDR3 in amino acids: CASSPPGHQETQYF. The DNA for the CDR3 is TGCGCCAGCAGCCCCCCGGGGCATCAAGAGACCCAGTACTTC.

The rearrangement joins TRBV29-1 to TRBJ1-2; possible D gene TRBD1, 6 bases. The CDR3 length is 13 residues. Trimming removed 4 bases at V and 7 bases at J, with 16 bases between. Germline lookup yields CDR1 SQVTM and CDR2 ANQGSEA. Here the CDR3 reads CSVADDRIGGYTF. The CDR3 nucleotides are TGCAGCGTTGCCGATGACAGGATAGGTGGCTACACCTTC.

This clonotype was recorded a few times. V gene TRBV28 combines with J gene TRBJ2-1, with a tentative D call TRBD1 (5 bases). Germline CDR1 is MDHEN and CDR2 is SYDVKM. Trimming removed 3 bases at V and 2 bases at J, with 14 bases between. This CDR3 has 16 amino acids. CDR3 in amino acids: CASSFLGQAAYNEQFF. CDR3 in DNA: TGTGCCAGCAGTTTCCTGGGGCAGGCGGCCTACAATGAGCAGTTCTTC.

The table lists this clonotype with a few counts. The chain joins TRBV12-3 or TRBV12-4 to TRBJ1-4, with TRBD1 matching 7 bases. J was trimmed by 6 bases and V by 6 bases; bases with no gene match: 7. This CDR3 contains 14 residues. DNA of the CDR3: TGTGCCAGCAGAAAAACAGGGGAGGATGAAAAACTGTTTTTT. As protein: CASRKTGEDEKLFF.

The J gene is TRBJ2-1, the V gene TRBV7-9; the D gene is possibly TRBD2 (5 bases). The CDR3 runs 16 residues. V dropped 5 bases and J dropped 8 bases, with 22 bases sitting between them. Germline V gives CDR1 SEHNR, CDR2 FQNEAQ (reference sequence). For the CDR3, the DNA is TGTGCCAGCAGCAACCCTCTACTAGATTTTGGCCATGAGCAGTTCTTC. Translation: CASSNPLLDFGHEQFF.